The rows below give T cell receptor beta chains drawn from one sample of a study of blood T cells in healthy people across ages. MiXCR, applied by TCRdb to the 5' RACE reads, yields one record per CDR3 protein. The sample shows about 680,000 distinct CDR3 sequences, 45% to 50% of them seen only once. Sequencing was carried out using blood. The source is a woman aged 55 to 70 in good health. Each CDR3 is given with its conserved first and last residue. The D gene is left open where the match is weak. Expanded clones are given a class, and other clones once, few, many or no size at all.

size: NA
D: NA
J: TRBJ2-2
V: TRBV29-1
length: 13
DNA: TGCAGCGTTGAAAAGGGGATTGGCGGGGAGCTGTTTTTT
CDR3: CSVEKGIGGELFF

size: NA
D: TRBD2
J: TRBJ2-1
V: TRBV6-2/TRBV6-3
length: 16
DNA: TGTGCCAGCAGTTACGGGACTCCGGGGGGCTACAATGAGCAGTTCTTC
CDR3: CASSYGTPGGYNEQFF

size: few
D: NA
J: TRBJ1-1
V: TRBV3-1
length: 15
DNA: TGTGCCAGCAGCCATCTGGGGAGGCTTGGCACTGAAGCTTTCTTT
CDR3: CASSHLGRLGTEAFF

size: many
D: TRBD2
J: TRBJ2-7
V: TRBV10-3
length: 16
DNA: TGTGCCATCACCGAACGACTAGCGGGAGGTCCCTACGAGCAGTACTTC
CDR3: CAITERLAGGPYEQYF

size: NA
D: NA
J: TRBJ2-5
V: TRBV28
length: 15
DNA: TGTGCCAGCACCCATCGAAGAATGATGAGGGAGACCCAGTACTTC
CDR3: CASTHRRMMRETQYF

size: many
D: NA
J: TRBJ2-7
V: TRBV7-3
length: 13
DNA: TGTGCCAGCAGCGCAAGCGGGTCCTACGAGCAGTACTTC
CDR3: CASSASGSYEQYF

size: few
D: NA
J: TRBJ1-6
V: TRBV7-2
length: 13
DNA: TGTGCCAGCAGCTTACTCTCGGGTTCACCCCTCCACTTT
CDR3: CASSLLSGSPLHF

size: NA
D: NA
J: TRBJ2-7
V: TRBV25-1
length: 15
DNA: TGTGCCAGCAGTGAGCGGACGGTGAGCTCCTACGAGCAGTACTTC
CDR3: CASSERTVSSYEQYF

size: NA
D: NA
J: TRBJ2-7
V: TRBV28
length: 15
DNA: TGTGCCAGCAGGTGGGGATGGGGTATAACCTACGAGCAGTACTTC
CDR3: CASRWGWGITYEQYF

size: NA
D: TRBD1
J: TRBJ1-2
V: TRBV7-8
length: 14
DNA: TGTGCCAGCAGCTTAGTGGCAGGGGGCGATGGCTACACCTTC
CDR3: CASSLVAGGDGYTF

size: few
D: NA
J: TRBJ2-7
V: TRBV18
length: 15
DNA: TGTGCCAGCTCACCACCGGATTCGAGCTCCTACGAGCAGTACTTC
CDR3: CASSPPDSSSYEQYF

size: NA
D: TRBD2
J: TRBJ2-6
V: TRBV25-1
length: 16
DNA: TGTGCCAGCAGTGAATGGGGGGGCTCTGGGGCCAACGTCCTGACTTTC
CDR3: CASSEWGGSGANVLTF

size: NA
D: NA
J: TRBJ2-1
V: TRBV7-2
length: 15
DNA: TGTGCCAGCAGCTCTACGAGGGGGAGACGGGATGAGCAGTTCTTC
CDR3: CASSSTRGRRDEQFF

size: many
D: NA
J: TRBJ2-1
V: TRBV12-3/TRBV12-4
length: 13
DNA: TGTGCCAGCAGTTTATTTACCGGCAATGAGCAGTTCTTC
CDR3: CASSLFTGNEQFF

size: many
D: NA
J: TRBJ2-5
V: TRBV29-1
length: 12
DNA: TGCAGCGGGCGCCGGGGCGAAGAGACCCAGTACTTC
CDR3: CSGRRGEETQYF

size: many
D: NA
J: TRBJ2-5
V: TRBV4-3
length: 14
DNA: TGCGCCAGCAGCCAAGTGTGGGGGGAAGAGACCCAGTACTTC
CDR3: CASSQVWGEETQYF

size: NA
D: TRBD2
J: TRBJ2-7
V: TRBV20-1
length: 14
DNA: TGCAGTGCTAGTAGCGGGGGCTCCCCCTACGAGCAGTACTTC
CDR3: CSASSGGSPYEQYF

size: few
D: NA
J: TRBJ2-6
V: TRBV5-1
length: 17
DNA: TGCGCCAGCAGCTTCGGGATTTTACACTCTGGGGCCAACGTCCTGACTTTC
CDR3: CASSFGILHSGANVLTF

size: NA
D: NA
J: TRBJ1-6
V: TRBV10-3
length: 12
DNA: TGTGCCATCAGCACAGCGGGTTCACCCCTCCACTTT
CDR3: CAISTAGSPLHF

size: NA
D: NA
J: TRBJ1-1
V: TRBV3-1
length: 17
DNA: TGTGCCAGCAGCCAAGTTCTCCAAACAGGGTGGGCACCTGAAGCTTTCTTT
CDR3: CASSQVLQTGWAPEAFF

size: NA
D: TRBD1
J: TRBJ2-1
V: TRBV24-1
length: 14
DNA: TGTGCCACCAGGGGGACAGGCTCCTACAATGAGCAGTTCTTC
CDR3: CATRGTGSYNEQFF

size: NA
D: TRBD2
J: TRBJ2-1
V: TRBV6-5
length: 17
DNA: TGTGCCAGCAGTTCGTCTAGCGGGATATCCTCCTACAATGAGCAGTTCTTC
CDR3: CASSSSSGISSYNEQFF

size: few
D: NA
J: TRBJ2-5
V: TRBV11-2
length: 13
DNA: TGTGCCAGCAGCTTACCAGGTCTAGAGACCCAGTACTTC
CDR3: CASSLPGLETQYF

size: NA
D: NA
J: TRBJ1-6
V: TRBV21-1
length: 17
DNA: TGTGCCAGCAGCACCCCGCAGGGGAAGTCCTATAATTCACCCCTCCACTTT
CDR3: CASSTPQGKSYNSPLHF

size: many
D: NA
J: TRBJ2-7
V: TRBV6-2/TRBV6-3
length: 13
DNA: TGTGCCAGCAGTTACTCGGTCTCCTACGAGCAGTACTTC
CDR3: CASSYSVSYEQYF

size: once
D: TRBD1
J: TRBJ2-7
V: TRBV6-1
length: 16
DNA: TGTGCCAGCAACTCAGCTCCGGGACAGAGTGCCTACGAGCAGTACTTC
CDR3: CASNSAPGQSAYEQYF

size: NA
D: NA
J: TRBJ2-5
V: TRBV11-1
length: 13
DNA: TGTGCCAGCATGGCCAGGAACCAAGAGACCCAGTACTTC
CDR3: CASMARNQETQYF

size: NA
D: TRBD2
J: TRBJ2-6
V: TRBV20-1
length: 17
DNA: TGCAGTGCTGGCCCCGGGACTAAGCTCTCTGGGGCCAACGTCCTGACTTTC
CDR3: CSAGPGTKLSGANVLTF

size: NA
D: NA
J: TRBJ2-6
V: TRBV15
length: 13
DNA: TGTGCCACCAGCACCGCTGTAGCCAACGTCCTGACTTTC
CDR3: CATSTAVANVLTF

size: NA
D: NA
J: TRBJ1-1
V: TRBV11-1
length: 21
DNA: TGTGCCAGCAGCTTAGCGAGGCCAGGGGCCAATAAGGGGGGATCGAGGGCTGAAGCTTTCTTT
CDR3: CASSLARPGANKGGSRAEAFF

size: few
D: NA
J: TRBJ1-4
V: TRBV4-2
length: 16
DNA: TGTGCCAGCAGCCAAGAGACAGTTGCAACTAATGAAAAACTGTTTTTT
CDR3: CASSQETVATNEKLFF

size: many
D: NA
J: TRBJ2-5
V: TRBV6-2/TRBV6-3
length: 11
DNA: TGTGCCAGCAGTTCATCGGAGACCCAGTACTTC
CDR3: CASSSSETQYF

size: NA
D: TRBD1
J: TRBJ2-1
V: TRBV3-1
length: 14
DNA: TGTGCCAGCAGCCGACGCGGGACAGGGAACGAGCAGTTCTTC
CDR3: CASSRRGTGNEQFF

size: few
D: NA
J: TRBJ2-1
V: TRBV20-1
length: 14
DNA: TGCAGTGCTACAGGTTGGGGGTCCTACAATGAGCAGTTCTTC
CDR3: CSATGWGSYNEQFF

size: NA
D: NA
J: TRBJ1-2
V: TRBV21-1
length: 15
DNA: TGTGCCAGCAGCAAAAGGCGGGGGTCGGACTATGGCTACACCTTC
CDR3: CASSKRRGSDYGYTF

size: NA
D: NA
J: TRBJ2-7
V: TRBV12-3/TRBV12-4
length: 13
DNA: TGTGCCAGCAGTGTTGTGGTGGGAGCCGAGCAGTACTTC
CDR3: CASSVVVGAEQYF

size: NA
D: TRBD2
J: TRBJ2-7
V: TRBV18
length: 15
DNA: TGTGCCAGCTCACGGCTAGGACTAGCGGGATCCGAGCAGTACTTC
CDR3: CASSRLGLAGSEQYF

size: NA
D: NA
J: TRBJ2-5
V: TRBV10-3
length: 11
DNA: TGTGCCATCGGGCCGCAAGAGACCCAGTACTTC
CDR3: CAIGPQETQYF

size: NA
D: NA
J: TRBJ2-5
V: TRBV25-1
length: 14
DNA: TGTGCCAGCAGTGAGTACAAGATCCAAGAGACCCAGTACTTC
CDR3: CASSEYKIQETQYF

size: few
D: NA
J: TRBJ1-2
V: TRBV12-3/TRBV12-4
length: 14
DNA: TGTGCCAGCAGTTTGAACAGACGAGCATATGGCTACACCTTC
CDR3: CASSLNRRAYGYTF

size: NA
D: TRBD2
J: TRBJ2-5
V: TRBV4-2
length: 14
DNA: TGTGCCAGCAGCCTTCCCCGACTAGCTGAGACCCAGTACTTC
CDR3: CASSLPRLAETQYF

size: NA
D: NA
J: TRBJ2-5
V: TRBV3-1
length: 14
DNA: TGTGCCAGCAGCCAAGTATCAGGGATGGAGACCCAGTACTTC
CDR3: CASSQVSGMETQYF

size: NA
D: TRBD1
J: TRBJ2-1
V: TRBV20-1
length: 16
DNA: TGCAGTGCTAGAACATCGGACAGGTCTTATTACAATGAGCAGTTCTTC
CDR3: CSARTSDRSYYNEQFF

size: many
D: NA
J: TRBJ2-1
V: TRBV20-1
length: 12
DNA: TGCAGTGCTAGAGGGTCCTACAATGAGCAGTTCTTC
CDR3: CSARGSYNEQFF

size: NA
D: TRBD2
J: TRBJ2-1
V: TRBV20-1
length: 17
DNA: TGCAGTGCTGCTTCCGGGACTAGCGGGAGATGGAACAATGAGCAGTTCTTC
CDR3: CSAASGTSGRWNNEQFF